What follows are 32 T cell receptor beta chains derived from one specimen sequenced in a study of cytotoxic CD8 clonotypes in ibrutinib-treated CLL. The method was immunoSEQ multiplex PCR; TCRdb's version includes in-frame clones alone and lacks a portion of them. Of roughly 150,000 clones listed, approximately 90% were seen once; the top ten hold 3% to 3.5%. Sequenced material: PBMCs, taken at disease progression, from a patient treated with ibrutinib. Source of these receptors: a human donor with chronic lymphocytic leukemia.

This clone has a single count. The gene calls are TRBV10-3 and TRBJ2-5; 7 bases map to TRBD1. The CDR3 runs to 14 residues. Germline V gene lookup returns CDR1 ENHRY and CDR2 SYGVKD. V dropped 2 bases and J dropped 6; count of bases not matched to a gene: 6. CDR3 sequence reads: CAISERQGTKTQYF. Here the CDR3 DNA reads TGTGCCATCAGTGAGCGACAGGGCACGAAGACCCAGTACTTC.

This clone showed up just a few times. The chain links TRBV29-1 to TRBJ2-5; 9 nucleotides agree with TRBD1. This CDR3 has 12 residues. The germline gives CDR1 SQVTM, CDR2 ANQGSEA. The trim removed 5 bases at V and 5 bases at J, leaving 3 bases unmatched. CDR3 residues: CSVYRGLETQYF. The DNA for the CDR3 is TGCAGCGTTTACAGGGGGCTGGAGACCCAGTACTTC.

The chain is built from TRBV28 and TRBJ2-3; 8 bases are a match to TRBD1. The germline CDR1 and CDR2 sequences are MDHEN and SYDVKM. V was clipped by 6 bases and J by 3 bases; unmatched bases: 5. CDR3 length equals 14 residues. The CDR3 sequence is CASSTGQGTDTQYF. CDR3 bases: TGTGCCAGCAGCACTGGACAGGGAACAGATACGCAGTATTTT.

This clone turned up a few times. The V call is TRBV7-8, the J call TRBJ1-4, with D perhaps matching TRBD1 (6 bases). The length of the CDR3 is 14 residues. V lost 4 bases and J 3 bases, leaving 9 bases between the germline ends. Germline V CDR1 and CDR2: SGHVS, FQNEAQ. The CDR3, as DNA: TGTGCCAGCAGCTACGACAGGTCTAATGAAAAACTGTTTTTT. Amino acids: CASSYDRSNEKLFF.

V gene TRBV19 combines with J gene TRBJ2-7; 8 bases fit TRBD1. Germline CDR1 LNHDA, CDR2 SQIVND (reference sequence). Trimming at V came to 5 bases and at J to 0 bases, leaving 6 bases not matched to a gene. The CDR3 sequence is 15 residues long. The CDR3 nucleotides are TGTGCCAGTAGTCAGGGACAGGAGAGCTCCTACGAGCAGTACTTC. Translated: CASSQGQESSYEQYF.

V and J are TRBV5-4 and TRBJ2-3; tentatively, D is TRBD1 or TRBD2 (5 bases each). The CDR3 has 15 residues. V was shortened by 9 bases and J by 0 bases, with 17 bases between the two germline ends. CDR1 and CDR2 (germline): SGHNT, YYREEE (reference sequence). The chain's CDR3 is CAMRGSAASTDTQYF. The CDR3 DNA sequence: TGTGCCATGAGGGGTTCAGCGGCAAGCACAGATACGCAGTATTTT.

This clone was seen just once. V and J are TRBV14 and TRBJ2-7; 7 nucleotides align to TRBD2. Germline lookup yields CDR1 SGHDN and CDR2 FVKESK. V lost 1 base to trimming and J lost 0 bases; unmatched junction nucleotides: 12. The CDR3 spans 18 residues. The CDR3 region is CASSQGPPYSGRSYEQYF. The CDR3 bases are TGTGCCAGCAGCCAAGGCCCCCCGTATAGCGGGCGCTCCTACGAGCAGTACTTC.

This chain connects TRBV10-3 to TRBJ2-7, with 8 bases lining up with TRBD1. V shed 2 bases, J shed 4 bases, and the junction held 4 bases outside the gene matches. CDR3 length: 14 residues. Germline V gives CDR1 ENHRY, CDR2 SYGVKD. CDR3 DNA sequence: TGTGCCATCAGTGAGCTACGGACAGGGTACGAGCAGTACTTC. Its protein product is CAISELRTGYEQYF.

The genes are TRBV5-8 and TRBJ2-1, with 9 bases lining up with TRBD2. The CDR3 contains 16 residues. The germline CDR1 and CDR2 sequences are SGHTS and YDEGEE. V was pared by 4 bases and J by 0 bases, with 5 bases of the junction left unmatched. CDR3 nucleotides: TGTGCCAGCAGCAATAGCGGGAGAACCTCCTACAATGAGCAGTTCTTC. Translation gives CASSNSGRTSYNEQFF. The entire variable domain, with the rest obtained from reference TRBV5-8 and TRBJ2-1, is as follows: EAGVTQSPTHLIKTRGQQATLRCSPISGHTSVYWYQQALGLGLQFLLWYDEGEERNRGNFPPRFSGRQFPNYSSELNVNALELEDSALYLCASSNSGRTSYNEQFFGPGTRLTVL.

The chain carries TRBV2 and TRBJ2-7; 11 bases match TRBD1. The V segment lost 4 bases and the J segment 3 bases; nucleotides outside the gene matches: 5. There are 15 residues in the CDR3. The germline CDR1 and CDR2 sequences are SNHLY and FYNNEI. CDR3 nucleotide sequence: TGTGCCAGCAGTGTAACCGGGACAGGGGGCTACGAGCAGTACTTC. Translation: CASSVTGTGGYEQYF.

The CDR3 reads CASSAGLKGSYNEQFF. CDR3 coding DNA: TGTGCCAGCAGTGCGGGGCTCAAGGGCTCCTACAATGAGCAGTTCTTC. This chain links TRBV6-4 with TRBJ2-1; D tentatively fits TRBD1 or TRBD2 (5 bases each). The CDR3 contains 16 residues. With 4 bases removed from V and 0 bases from J, the gap between germline ends came to 13 bases. Germline V gives CDR1 MRHNA, CDR2 SNTAGT.

This rearrangement joins TRBV4-2 to TRBJ1-1, with D perhaps matching TRBD1 (5 bases). V lost 5 bases and J lost 0, with 10 bases in between. The germline V gene encodes CDR1 LGHNA and CDR2 YNFKEQ. There are 14 residues in the CDR3. The CDR3 sequence is CASSIRQLNTEAFF. In nucleotides, the CDR3 is TGTGCCAGCAGCATAAGACAGCTGAACACTGAAGCTTTCTTT.

The genes are TRBV27 and TRBJ2-1; D might be TRBD2 (5 bases). With 8 bases removed from V and 4 bases from J, the gap between germline ends came to 18 bases. The CDR3 extends over 15 amino acids. Germline-derived CDR1 and CDR2 are MNHEY and SMNVEV (reference sequence). The CDR3 DNA is TGTGCCAGCTGCCCCCGGGGATCCGGTTACAATGAGCAGTTCTTC. Translating it yields CASCPRGSGYNEQFF.

The rearrangement links TRBV27 to TRBJ1-2; TRBD1 aligns across 9 bases. The CDR3 covers 17 residues. J gave up 0 bases and V 5 bases, and 10 bases lay outside the gene matches. Germline V gives CDR1 MNHEY, CDR2 SMNVEV (reference sequence). The CDR3 bases are TGTGCCAGCAGTCCTCTCGGACAGGGGATAGCTAACTATGGCTACACCTTC. It is translated as CASSPLGQGIANYGYTF.

V and J are TRBV5-1 and TRBJ1-4; the match to TRBD1 covers 7 bases. The CDR3 spans 16 residues. Trimming took 4 bases from V and 4 from J; bases not matched to a gene: 10. The germline V gene encodes CDR1 SGHRS and CDR2 YFSETQ. The CDR3 region is CASSPGWDRNNEKLFF. The CDR3 DNA sequence: TGCGCCAGCAGCCCGGGATGGGACAGAAATAATGAAAAACTGTTTTTT.

The chain is built from TRBV29-1 and TRBJ2-3; 10 bases align to TRBD2. The CDR3 covers 15 residues. Germline lookup yields CDR1 SQVTM and CDR2 ANQGSEA. J lost 4 bases, V lost 6 bases, and 10 bases had no gene match. In DNA, the CDR3 is TGCAGCGTCGGCGAGCGGGAGGGTTATGCAGATACGCAGTATTTT. As protein: CSVGEREGYADTQYF.

The rearrangement links TRBV27 to TRBJ1-2; TRBD1 aligns across 7 bases. Germline loops: CDR1 MNHEY, CDR2 SMNVEV (reference sequence). Losses at the gene ends were 7 bases for V and 3 bases for J; bases not matched to a gene: 17. The CDR3 consists of 17 residues. This chain's CDR3 is CASKPGNRGGLYYGYTF. The CDR3 nucleotides read TGTGCCAGCAAGCCCGGGAACAGGGGAGGACTTTACTATGGCTACACCTTC.

V and J are TRBV6-5 and TRBJ1-2; 8 bases align to TRBD1. The CDR3 spans 14 residues. Germline V gene sequence: CDR1 MNHEY, CDR2 SVGAGI. Losses at the gene ends were 6 bases for V and 1 base for J; bases not matched to a gene: 4. The CDR3 protein is CASSRTGINYGYTF. In DNA form, the CDR3 reads TGTGCCAGCAGCCGGACAGGGATTAACTATGGCTACACCTTC.

The chain employs TRBV5-6 and TRBJ2-7, with TRBD1 identical over 7 bases. CDR3 length: 15 residues. Germline-derived CDR1 and CDR2 are SGHDT and YYEEEE. With V trimmed by 4 bases and J by 0 bases, 7 bases remained unmatched. CDR3 protein: CASSPRGDSSYEQYF. CDR3 DNA: TGTGCCAGCAGCCCCCGAGGGGACAGCTCCTACGAGCAGTACTTC.

Written as DNA, the CDR3 is TGTGCCAGCAGTGAACAGGGTTTTAGTAACTATGGCTACACCTTC. This gives the protein CASSEQGFSNYGYTF. V gene TRBV2 combines with J gene TRBJ1-2; D is perhaps TRBD1 (5 bases). V lost 2 bases to trimming and J lost 1 base, with 11 bases between them. This CDR3 comprises 15 residues. Germline CDR1 SNHLY, CDR2 FYNNEI.

In nucleotides, the CDR3 is TGTGCCAGCAGCCCGCCGAGTACGCAGTATTTT. This codes for CASSPPSTQYF. This chain uses TRBV7-2 with TRBJ2-3; D ambiguous. Deletions cut 5 bases from V and 8 bases from J, with 8 bases between. Looked up from germline, CDR1 is SGHTA and CDR2 is FQGNSA. The CDR3 totals 11 residues.

The V gene is TRBV28, the J gene TRBJ2-7, with 8 nucleotides matching TRBD2. V was clipped by 5 bases and J by 4 bases; unmatched bases: 13. In germline, CDR1 is MDHEN, CDR2 SYDVKM. The CDR3 contains 16 residues. CDR3 DNA: TGTGCCAGCAGTCCGAGGGAGCGGGAGACGCCTTACGAGCAGTACTTC. Protein sequence: CASSPRERETPYEQYF.

This chain links TRBV5-1 with TRBJ2-6; 7 bases are a match to TRBD1. V was clipped by 0 bases and J by 0 bases; unmatched bases: 6. The CDR3 extends over 18 amino acids. Germline assignment: CDR1 SGHRS and CDR2 YFSETQ. The CDR3 here is CASSLEGQRFSGANVLTF. CDR3 DNA sequence: TGCGCCAGCAGCTTGGAGGGACAGAGATTCTCTGGGGCCAACGTCCTGACTTTC.

The CDR3 coding sequence is TGTGCCAGCTCAGGGTATGAGGGTCACGGAAGAGATACGCAGTATTTT. This sequence encodes CASSGYEGHGRDTQYF. The chain recombines TRBV18 with TRBJ2-3; a weak D match, TRBD2 (5 bases). This CDR3 is 16 amino acids long. The germline V and J ends were trimmed by 5 bases and 5 bases, with 20 bases remaining between them. Per germline, CDR1 KGHSH and CDR2 LQKENI.

This chain joins TRBV7-8 and TRBJ2-3; D ambiguous. V was pared by 2 bases and J by 5 bases, with 11 bases between. Germline-derived CDR1 and CDR2 are SGHVS and FQNEAQ. The CDR3 is made up of 14 amino acids. The CDR3 loop reads CASSLLAAKDTQYF. Written as DNA, the CDR3 is TGTGCCAGCAGCTTATTGGCAGCCAAAGATACGCAGTATTTT.

V gene TRBV6-6 combines with J gene TRBJ2-1; 8 bases are shared with TRBD1. V lost 5 bases and J lost 0; bases outside the gene matches: 3. The germline V gene has CDR1 MNHNY and CDR2 SVGAGI (reference sequence). CDR3 length equals 15 residues. The chain's CDR3 is CASSTGQGSYNEQFF. DNA of the CDR3: TGTGCCAGCAGTACCGGACAGGGCTCCTACAATGAGCAGTTCTTC.

This chain uses TRBV15 with TRBJ2-7, with D possibly TRBD2 on 6 matching bases. Trimming took 0 bases from V and 3 from J, leaving 12 bases between them. CDR3 length: 15 residues. Germline V gene data show CDR1 as LNHNV and CDR2 as YYDKDF (reference sequence). CDR3 loop: CATSRDLASFYEQYF. CDR3 coding DNA: TGTGCCACCAGCAGAGATCTAGCGAGCTTCTACGAGCAGTACTTC.

This clone was seen a handful of times. The chain links TRBV29-1 to TRBJ1-1; the match to TRBD1 covers 9 bases. Germline V CDR1 and CDR2: SQVTM, ANQGSEA. With V trimmed by 4 bases and J by 7 bases, 10 bases remained unmatched. There are 14 residues in the CDR3. The CDR3 reads CSVVENRGRIEAFF. The CDR3 bases are TGCAGCGTTGTAGAAAACAGGGGGCGAATTGAAGCTTTCTTT.

This clone was recorded once. This sequence joins TRBV7-7 and TRBJ2-1; the match to TRBD2 covers 13 bases. V was clipped by 1 base and J by 2 bases; unmatched bases: 2. Germline V gives CDR1 SSHAT, CDR2 FNYEAQ (reference sequence). The CDR3 extends over 17 amino acids. This CDR3 is CASSLGGLAGPYNEQFF. The CDR3 DNA reads TGTGCCAGCAGCTTAGGGGGACTAGCGGGACCCTACAATGAGCAGTTCTTC.

This sequence joins TRBV7-3 and TRBJ2-3; no firm D call. The germline CDR1 and CDR2 sequences are SGHTA and FQGTGA. Trimming removed 2 bases at V and 3 bases at J, with 6 bases between. This CDR3 has 13 residues. The CDR3 nucleotides are TGTGCCAGCAGCTTAGCTCGGACAGATACGCAGTATTTT. It encodes CASSLARTDTQYF.

V and J are TRBV5-6 and TRBJ2-2; D perhaps matches TRBD1 (6 bases). V gave up 7 bases and J gave up 6 bases, with 28 bases separating them. The CDR3 contains 18 residues. Germline CDR1 is SGHDT and CDR2 is YYEEEE. CDR3 sequence: CASGNPGQPFGIAGELFF. CDR3 nucleotides: TGTGCCAGCGGCAATCCCGGACAGCCCTTTGGAATCGCCGGGGAGCTGTTTTTT.

Details on this clone: The same CDR3 is also encoded by other DNA sequences in this sample. The rearrangement joins TRBV5-1 to TRBJ2-7; 7 bases fit TRBD1. Germline V gene data show CDR1 as SGHRS and CDR2 as YFSETQ. This CDR3 is built from 14 residues. The ends lost 5 bases at V and 2 bases at J; junction bases unmatched: 7. The CDR3 spells CASSLDRVTYEQYF. The CDR3, as DNA: TGCGCCAGCAGTCTAGACAGGGTAACCTACGAGCAGTACTTC.